These 25 T cell receptor beta chains were all obtained from the same sample, sequenced in a study of blood T cell repertoires in COVID-19. The assay was immunoSEQ multiplex PCR, and TCRdb's table has in-frame clones only and misses some. The sample has around 200,000 clones, around four fifths seen once. The material sequenced was peripheral blood. The receptors shown here come from an elderly woman with active or convalescent COVID-19.

This chain uses TRBV11-2 with TRBJ1-1, with D unclear. CDR1 and CDR2 from the germline V gene are SGHAT and FQNNGV. The V end was cut by 3 bases, the J end by 3 bases, with 8 bases between. The CDR3 totals 13 residues. The CDR3 here is CASSFLPDTEAFF. The DNA of the CDR3 is TGTGCCAGCAGCTTCCTCCCAGACACTGAAGCTTTCTTT.

CDR3 nucleotides: TGTGCCAGCAGCTTTTCCAGGGGGTACCAAGAGACCCAGTACTTC. Protein sequence: CASSFSRGYQETQYF. The chain employs TRBV7-6 and TRBJ2-5; 7 bases line up with TRBD1. Trimming removed 3 bases from V and 0 bases from J; junction bases left unmatched: 4. Germline V gives CDR1 SGHVS, CDR2 FNYEAQ. The CDR3 has 15 amino acids.

The V call is TRBV5-5, the J call TRBJ1-1; D is unresolved. The CDR3 runs 14 residues. The ends were cut back, 1 base at V and 3 bases at J, with 10 bases in the middle. Looked up from germline, CDR1 is SGHKS and CDR2 is YYEKEE (reference sequence). As DNA, the CDR3 is TGTGCCAGCAGCTTGTGGGGAGTCGACACTGAAGCTTTCTTT. Its protein product is CASSLWGVDTEAFF.

V and J are TRBV6-5 and TRBJ2-2; the D is unclear. The CDR3 is 13 amino acids. V gave up 6 bases and J gave up 6 bases, with 11 bases separating them. Germline loops: CDR1 MNHEY, CDR2 SVGAGI. This CDR3 reads CASRPFGSGELFF. Here the CDR3 DNA reads TGTGCCAGCAGACCCTTCGGTTCCGGGGAGCTGTTTTTT.

The CDR3 DNA reads TGTGCCAGCATCGACCCATTGACAGGGAACAAAGGGAATCAGCCCCAGCATTTT. Its translation is CASIDPLTGNKGNQPQHF. V gene TRBV28 combines with J gene TRBJ1-5; TRBD1 agrees at 7 bases. The V segment lost 7 bases and the J segment 4 bases; nucleotides outside the gene matches: 19. In germline, CDR1 is MDHEN, CDR2 SYDVKM. This CDR3 region has 18 residues.

CDR3 DNA: TGCAGCGCCCAGGCCCAACAGGGCCGTGAAGCTTTCTTT. Amino acids: CSAQAQQGREAFF. The chain combines TRBV29-1 with TRBJ1-1; maybe TRBD1 (6 bases). The CDR3 has 13 amino acids. Trimming left V 7 bases short and J 7 bases short, with 19 bases between. Germline V gene data show CDR1 as SQVTM and CDR2 as ANQGSEA.

The chain is built from TRBV11-1 and TRBJ1-2; no clear D gene. Trimming left V 5 bases short and J 5 bases short, with 9 bases between. This CDR3 is 12 amino acids long. CDR1 is SGHAT and CDR2 is FQDESV in the germline V gene (reference sequence). CDR3 nucleotides: TGTGCCAGCAGCCCCGAGGGATATGGCTACACCTTC. Protein product: CASSPEGYGYTF.

The chain combines TRBV4-3 with TRBJ2-2, with 7 nucleotides matching TRBD1. The junction had 8 bases not matched to a gene; V was cut back by 4 bases and J by 0 bases. Germline CDR1 LGHNA, CDR2 YSLEER. CDR3 length: 17 amino acids. As DNA, the CDR3 is TGCGCCAGCAGCCGGACGTCCGGGACAGCGAACACCGGGGAGCTGTTTTTT. Translating it yields CASSRTSGTANTGELFF.

The chain links TRBV10-3 to TRBJ2-3; D perhaps matches TRBD2 (7 bases). Trimming pared 4 bases from V and 14 bases from J, leaving 19 bases between. Germline CDR1 and CDR2: ENHRY and SYGVKD. The CDR3 consists of 13 residues. DNA of the CDR3: TGTGCCATCAGTGGAAGGGAGGGGGGCCGGTCGTATTTT. It translates to CAISGREGGRSYF.

The rearrangement links TRBV28 to TRBJ1-1, with D possibly being TRBD1 (5 bases). CDR3 size: 16 residues. V lost 3 bases and J 1 base, leaving 15 bases between the germline ends. CDR1 and CDR2 (germline): MDHEN, SYDVKM. The CDR3 bases are TGTGCCAGCAGTTTGGAACCCGGGAGGGGGAACACTGAAGCTTTCTTT. Translation: CASSLEPGRGNTEAFF.

The chain couples TRBV5-6 to TRBJ1-5; 9 bases align to TRBD1. Germline lookup yields CDR1 SGHDT and CDR2 YYEEEE. Trimming took 6 bases from V and 7 from J; bases not matched to a gene: 14. The CDR3 sequence is 16 residues long. The CDR3: CASTSLGTGISQPQHF. The CDR3 DNA reads as TGTGCCAGCACCTCGTTAGGGACAGGGATTTCCCAGCCCCAGCATTTT.

This chain joins TRBV11-2 and TRBJ1-4; D remains ambiguous. The V and J ends lost 1 base and 7 bases respectively, with 16 bases between them. The CDR3 spans 16 residues. Germline loops: CDR1 SGHAT, CDR2 FQNNGV. CDR3 DNA: TGTGCCAGCAGCTTAGCGGGCGCTCCGGAGGGTGAAAAACTGTTTTTT. This translates into CASSLAGAPEGEKLFF.

The chain links TRBV2 to TRBJ1-1, with a tentative D call TRBD1 (5 bases). CDR1 is SNHLY and CDR2 is FYNNEI in the germline V gene. Trimming took off 7 bases at V and 1 base at J, with 16 bases between the two ends. The CDR3 runs 15 residues. The CDR3, as DNA: TGTGCCAGCACGGAGGGGAGGGCACGGAACACTGAAGCTTTCTTT. Its translation: CASTEGRARNTEAFF.

This clone showed up just a few times. The V and J genes are TRBV6-2 or TRBV6-3 and TRBJ2-7; 10 bases line up with TRBD2. CDR1 is MNHEY and CDR2 is SVGEGT in the germline V gene. This CDR3 is 14 amino acids long. V trimming: 3 bases; J trimming: 3 bases; junction bases outside the gene matches: 2. CDR3 nucleotide sequence: TGTGCCAGCAGTTATGAGCGGGGGGGCTACGAGCAGTACTTC. Protein sequence: CASSYERGGYEQYF.

V gene TRBV3-1 (or the pseudogene TRBV3-2) combines with J gene TRBJ1-1; no reliable D call. The ends were cut back, 2 bases at V and 5 bases at J, with 12 bases in the middle. The CDR3 runs 14 residues. The V gene's germline CDR1 is LGHDT and CDR2 YNNKEL (reference sequence). CDR3 in DNA: TGTGCCAGCAGCCAAAGGACGGGATCGACTGAAGCTTTCTTT. Translation: CASSQRTGSTEAFF.

The V and J genes are TRBV4-1 and TRBJ1-4; no clear D gene. The length of the CDR3 is 16 residues. Germline CDR1 reads MGHRA; CDR2 reads YSYEKL. Trimming removed 0 bases at V and 5 bases at J, with 13 bases between. CDR3 loop: CASSQDLLSRNEKLFF. CDR3 sequence (DNA): TGCGCCAGCAGCCAAGACCTCCTAAGCAGGAATGAAAAACTGTTTTTT.

The CDR3 loop is CASRARGEQYF. The CDR3 nucleotides read TGTGCCAGCAGGGCGCGGGGCGAGCAGTACTTC. The rearrangement links TRBV6-5 to TRBJ2-7; D perhaps matches TRBD2 (6 bases). The CDR3 sequence is 11 residues long. Germline lookup yields CDR1 MNHEY and CDR2 SVGAGI. The ends were cut back, 6 bases at V and 6 bases at J, with 9 bases in the middle.

The V and J genes are TRBV9 and TRBJ2-5; a weak D match, TRBD1 (5 bases). Trimming took off 4 bases at V and 2 bases at J, with 12 bases between the two ends. This CDR3 region has 14 residues. In germline, CDR1 is SGDLS, CDR2 YYNGEE. The CDR3 is CASSLTGGQETQYF. The CDR3, as DNA: TGTGCCAGCAGCCTAACAGGTGGACAAGAGACCCAGTACTTC. Variable domain in full (rest from reference TRBV9 and TRBJ2-5): DSGVTQTPKHLITATGQRVTLRCSPRSGDLSVYWYQQSLDQGLQFLIQYYNGEERAKGNILERFSAQQFPDLHSELNLSSLELGDSALYFCASSLTGGQETQYFGPGTRLLVL.

This clone was observed a handful of times. V and J are TRBV30 and TRBJ1-2; tentatively, D is TRBD1 (5 bases). The V end lost 6 bases, the J end lost 10 bases, and 18 bases lay between the germline ends. This CDR3 is 12 amino acids long. CDR1 is GTSNPN and CDR2 is SVGIG in the germline V gene (reference sequence). CDR3 sequence reads: CACGGRGPNYTF. The CDR3 coding sequence is TGTGCCTGCGGAGGGAGGGGTCCCAACTACACCTTC.

This chain uses TRBV4-1 with TRBJ1-3; TRBD1 might be the D (6 bases). The V and J ends lost 0 bases and 0 bases respectively, with 12 bases between them. The CDR3 covers 17 residues. The germline gives CDR1 MGHRA, CDR2 YSYEKL. For the CDR3, the DNA is TGCGCCAGCAGCCAAGACACAGGGCGATTCTCTGGAAACACCATATATTTT. As protein: CASSQDTGRFSGNTIYF.

The V gene is TRBV15, the J gene TRBJ2-7, with D possibly TRBD1 on 6 matching bases. The CDR3 length is 15 residues. CDR1 is LNHNV and CDR2 is YYDKDF in the germline V gene (reference sequence). The germline V and J ends were trimmed by 3 bases and 5 bases, with 17 bases remaining between them. The CDR3 region is CATSSTGYGVDEQYF. CDR3 in DNA: TGTGCCACCAGCAGTACAGGGTACGGTGTCGACGAGCAGTACTTC.

The genes are TRBV28 and TRBJ2-7, with TRBD2 as a possible D gene (6 bases). Germline CDR1 is MDHEN and CDR2 is SYDVKM. Trimming shortened V by 3 bases and J by 4 bases, and 13 bases separated the two germline ends. This CDR3 region has 14 residues. CDR3 loop: CASSLAGMKYEQYF. CDR3 sequence (DNA): TGTGCCAGCAGTTTGGCGGGAATGAAATACGAGCAGTACTTC.

The rearrangement joins TRBV5-8 to TRBJ1-2; D call uncertain. The germline V gene has CDR1 SGHTS and CDR2 YDEGEE. The CDR3 sequence is 13 residues long. V was clipped by 6 bases and J by 5 bases, with 14 bases between them. CDR3 in amino acids: CASTPPGSYGYTF. DNA of the CDR3: TGTGCCAGCACCCCTCCAGGTTCATATGGCTACACCTTC. The whole variable domain, remainder taken from reference TRBV5-8 and TRBJ1-2, is EAGVTQSPTHLIKTRGQQATLRCSPISGHTSVYWYQQALGLGLQFLLWYDEGEERNRGNFPPRFSGRQFPNYSSELNVNALELEDSALYLCASTPPGSYGYTFGSGTRLTVV.

The chain combines TRBV27 with TRBJ2-7; 11 bases match TRBD1. Germline CDR1 is MNHEY and CDR2 is SMNVEV (reference sequence). J was trimmed by 6 bases and V by 4 bases; bases with no gene match: 8. The CDR3 runs 15 residues. CDR3 coding DNA: TGTGCCAGCAGTTCAGGGGACAGGGGGACAGGCGAGCAGTACTTC. It codes for CASSSGDRGTGEQYF.

The V gene is TRBV5-4, the J gene TRBJ2-5; maybe TRBD2 (7 bases). CDR1 is SGHNT, CDR2 YYREEE, per germline (reference sequence). V lost 0 bases, J lost 2 bases, and 17 bases lay in between. The CDR3 runs to 17 residues. The CDR3 loop reads CASSLVGGRGPQETQYF. In DNA form, the CDR3 reads TGTGCCAGCAGCTTGGTAGGAGGGCGGGGGCCGCAAGAGACCCAGTACTTC. Using reference TRBV5-4 and TRBJ2-5 for the parts outside the CDR3, the full variable domain is ETGVTQSPTHLIKTRGQQVTLRCSSQSGHNTVSWYQQALGQGPQFIFQYYREEENGRGNFPPRFSGLQFPNYSSELNVNALELDDSALYLCASSLVGGRGPQETQYFGPGTRLLVL.